This record covers a single TCR beta chain. Its antigen is undetermined. This sample is drawn from a study of cytomegalovirus exposure and HLA in healthy donors. Regarding the study as a whole: Later on, an analysis found that several of the most significant clusters appeared to be linked to common viral pathogens, which included parvovirus B19. Later work found most CMV-associated TCR beta chains apparently HLA-restricted. Per a prior analysis, the majority of TCR beta V segments were productive roughly 87% or roughly 30% of the time.

Germline-derived CDR1 and CDR2 are LGHNA and YNFKEQ. The CDR3 has 14 amino acids. V gave up 0 bases and J gave up 8 bases, with 11 bases separating them. The primer mix had 60 Vbeta and 13 Jbeta primers. Using immunoSEQ multiplex PCR, the repertoire was profiled, and TCRdb retains in-frame clones only, with some absent. The sample comprises more than 110,000 clones, roughly 79% of which are singletons, and 1.4% rests with the top ten. The sample consisted of PBMCs. This rearrangement joins TRBV4-2 to TRBJ2-1; weak D call: TRBD2 (5 bases). This TCR came from a young man in good health and CMV-seropositive. The CDR3 nucleotides read TGTGCCAGCAGCCAAGAATTAGCGACGTATGAGCAGTTCTTC. Its translation: CASSQELATYEQFF.